Listed here are 3 T cell receptor beta chains from one sample, sequenced in a study of T cell repertoires in cytomegalovirus infection. TCRdb re-called the reads through MiXCR, storing one row per CDR3 protein. Of 680,000 or so distinct CDR3 sequences listed, approximately 34% are singletons. The sample comprised PBMCs. These receptors were collected from a human donor in good health (CMV status not recorded). Some clones in this sample may be carry-over from other donors' samples.

This sequence joins TRBV5-1 and TRBJ2-3, with 8 nucleotides matching TRBD1. This CDR3 has 14 residues. Trimming removed 5 bases from V and 9 bases from J; junction bases left unmatched: 11. CDR1 is SGHRS and CDR2 is YFSETQ in the germline V gene. The CDR3 sequence is CASSGGRGLDTQYF. The CDR3 DNA is TGCGCCAGCAGTGGAGGCAGGGGGCTGGACACGCAGTATTTT.

This clonotype has a handful of counts. CDR3 nucleotides: TGTGCCAGCACGTACTACACTGAAGCTTTCTTT. Translated: CASTYYTEAFF. The chain carries TRBV28 and TRBJ1-1; D is undetermined. The CDR3 covers 11 residues. V was pared by 7 bases and J by 3 bases, with 6 bases between. The germline V gene has CDR1 MDHEN and CDR2 SYDVKM.

The chain combines TRBV29-1 with TRBJ1-1; tentatively, D is TRBD1 (5 bases). Trimming pared 8 bases from V and 1 base from J, leaving 23 bases between. The CDR3 loop spans 16 amino acids. CDR1 is SQVTM and CDR2 is ANQGSEA in the germline V gene. The CDR3 DNA reads as TGCAGCCTCCAGGGCTCTGGAGGGTCTGGGAACACTGAAGCTTTCTTT. It is translated as CSLQGSGGSGNTEAFF.